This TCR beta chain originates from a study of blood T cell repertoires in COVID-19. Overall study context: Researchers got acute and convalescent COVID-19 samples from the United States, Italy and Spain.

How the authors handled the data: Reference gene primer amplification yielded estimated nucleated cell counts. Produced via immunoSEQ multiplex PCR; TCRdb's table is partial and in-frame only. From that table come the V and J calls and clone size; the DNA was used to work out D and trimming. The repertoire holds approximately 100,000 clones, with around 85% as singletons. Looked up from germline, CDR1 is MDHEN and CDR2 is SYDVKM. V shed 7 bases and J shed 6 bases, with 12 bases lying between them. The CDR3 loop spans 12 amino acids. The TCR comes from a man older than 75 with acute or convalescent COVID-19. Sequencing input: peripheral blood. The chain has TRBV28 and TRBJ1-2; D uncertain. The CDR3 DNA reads TGTGCCAGCACCAAAGATCGGGATGGCTACACCTTC. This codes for CASTKDRDGYTF.